Listed below are T cell receptor beta chains from one sample, sequenced in a study of blood T cells in healthy people across ages. TCRdb reprocessed the 5' RACE reads with MiXCR, giving one entry per CDR3 protein. The table lists fewer than 900,000 distinct CDR3 sequences, around 34% of them singletons. Material for sequencing was blood. Every receptor here comes from a man younger than 35 in good health. CDR3s include the opening cysteine and the closing phenylalanine or tryptophan. D genes are given only for firm matches. Where a row states a size, it is once, few, many or the class of an expanded clone; other rows omit it.

>-|TRBJ2-3|-|TRBV18
TGTGCCAGCTCGGGGACGGTTAGCACAGATACGCAGTATTTT
CASSGTVSTDTQYF
>-|TRBJ2-3|-|TRBV12-3/TRBV12-4
TGTGCCAGCAGCAGGACGGAAGATACGCAGTATTTT
CASSRTEDTQYF
>-|TRBJ2-7|many|TRBV5-1
TGCGCCAGCAGCTTTGGCCAGGGGAATTACGAGCAGTACTTC
CASSFGQGNYEQYF
>-|TRBJ2-5|-|TRBV7-6
TGTGCCAGCAGCTTAGAGGGTGGCGGGGTGACCCAGTACTTC
CASSLEGGGVTQYF
>-|TRBJ1-4|few|TRBV11-2
TGTGCCAGCAGCCCACTTGGGGGGAAAAGTGAAAAACTGTTTTTT
CASSPLGGKSEKLFF
>TRBD1|TRBJ1-2|many|TRBV12-3/TRBV12-4
TGTGCCAGCACCCGGACAGGGCTCGAATATGGCTACACCTTC
CASTRTGLEYGYTF
>-|TRBJ1-1|few|TRBV20-1
TGCAGTGCTAGTCCGGGGGGCACTGAAGCTTTCTTT
CSASPGGTEAFF
>-|TRBJ2-1|many|TRBV7-2
TGTGCCAGCAGCTTAGGGACACCGAACAATGAGCAGTTCTTC
CASSLGTPNNEQFF
>-|TRBJ2-3|-|TRBV4-2
TGTGCCAGCAGCCAACAAGCGGATAGCACAGATACGCAGTATTTT
CASSQQADSTDTQYF
>TRBD1|TRBJ1-5|few|TRBV5-1
TGCGCCAGCAGCCCACGACAGGGTGCGGAGCCCCAGCATTTT
CASSPRQGAEPQHF
>-|TRBJ2-1|few|TRBV7-2
TGTGCCAGCAGCTTAGACACGGATAGCTCCTACAATGAGCAGTTCTTC
CASSLDTDSSYNEQFF
>TRBD1|TRBJ2-2|-|TRBV12-3/TRBV12-4
TGTGCCAGCAGTCAGACAGGGGGCACCGGGGAGCTGTTTTTT
CASSQTGGTGELFF
>-|TRBJ1-2|-|TRBV14
TGTGCCAGCAGCCAACTTATTAACTGTGGCTACACCTTC
CASSQLINCGYTF
>TRBD1|TRBJ1-2|few|TRBV6-1
TGTGCCAGCAGCCCCCGGGACAGGGGTCCCATCTCTAGTGGCTACACCTTC
CASSPRDRGPISSGYTF
>-|TRBJ2-2|few|TRBV5-1
TGCGCCAGCAGCTTGGTGCGGGGTAGCGGACTGAACACCGGGGAGCTGTTTTTT
CASSLVRGSGLNTGELFF
>-|TRBJ2-1|-|TRBV4-1
TGCGCCAGCAGCCAAGAGGAGGTGGACCCTAGCTCCTACAATGAGCAGTTCTTC
CASSQEEVDPSSYNEQFF
>-|TRBJ1-1|-|TRBV10-3
TGTGCCATCAGTGAGTCGGAACGGGACAATGAAGCTTTCTTT
CAISESERDNEAFF
>-|TRBJ2-3|many|TRBV20-1
TGCAGTGCTCTAGAGGTACAAGACACAGATACGCAGTATTTT
CSALEVQDTDTQYF
>TRBD2|TRBJ2-1|many|TRBV12-3/TRBV12-4
TGTGCCAGCAGAACTAGCGGGGTTATAAATGAGCAGTTCTTC
CASRTSGVINEQFF
>TRBD1|TRBJ1-1|-|TRBV6-6
TGTGCCAGCAGTCCCAGGGGGGCTGAAGCTTTCTTT
CASSPRGAEAFF
>-|TRBJ2-5|few|TRBV12-3/TRBV12-4
TGTGCCAGCAGTTTAACCCTAGCTCCCGAGACCCAGTACTTC
CASSLTLAPETQYF
>-|TRBJ1-6|-|TRBV7-2
TGTGCCAGCAGCTCGCTGCGGGGCTCCTATAATTCACCCCTCTACTTT
CASSSLRGSYNSPLYF
>TRBD1|TRBJ2-5|-|TRBV27
TGTGCCAGCAAGAGCCACGGGGACAGGGGATTTGCCCAGTACTTC
CASKSHGDRGFAQYF